A single sample gave rise to the 3 T cell receptor beta chains below, sequenced in a study of shared clonotypes between healthy human individuals. Here immunoSEQ multiplex PCR was the method, and the copy in TCRdb shows in-frame clones only, minus some. The sample records fewer than 1.6 million clones, just under 99% being singletons. Sequencing input: naive CD4+ T cells sorted from blood. Subset denoted: CD45RA+ positively selected. All receptors come from a man aged 25 to 40 in good health.

The chain employs TRBV28 and TRBJ2-6; possibly TRBD1 for D (6 bases). The CDR3 sequence is 19 residues long. V was pared by 4 bases and J by 0 bases, with 19 bases between. CDR1 is MDHEN, CDR2 SYDVKM, per germline. CDR3 nucleotide sequence: TGTGCCAGCAGTTCCCTATTCGCGGACAGAAGCTCTGGGGCCAACGTCCTGACTTTC. Translation: CASSSLFADRSSGANVLTF. Looking up the rest from reference TRBV28 and TRBJ2-6 gives the full variable domain: DVKVTQSSRYLVKRTGEKVFLECVQDMDHENMFWYRQDPGLGLRLIYFSYDVKMKEKGDIPEGYSVSREKKERFSLILESASTNQTSMYLCASSSLFADRSSGANVLTFGAGSRLTVL.

The table lists this clone with a count of one. This same CDR3 is encoded by further DNA sequences in the sample. The chain joins TRBV5-4 to TRBJ2-3, with a possible D match to TRBD2 (6 bases). Looked up from germline, CDR1 is SGHNT and CDR2 is YYREEE (reference sequence). Trimming took off 0 bases at V and 4 bases at J, with 6 bases between the two ends. CDR3 size: 13 residues. The CDR3 spells CASSLGGADTQYF. CDR3 nucleotide sequence: TGTGCCAGCAGCTTGGGGGGGGCAGATACGCAGTATTTT.

On this clone: Other DNA sequences within the sample encode an identical CDR3. CDR3 nucleotide sequence: TGTGCCAGCAGTGACGAGAGCACAGATACGCAGTATTTT. Its protein product is CASSDESTDTQYF. This chain links TRBV2 with TRBJ2-3; D gene ambiguous. Looked up from germline, CDR1 is SNHLY and CDR2 is FYNNEI. V was shortened by 3 bases and J by 0 bases, with 4 bases between the two germline ends. The CDR3 is 13 amino acids.